The rows below give T cell receptor beta chains drawn from one sample of a study of blood T cell repertoires in COVID-19. The method was immunoSEQ multiplex PCR; TCRdb's version includes in-frame clones alone and lacks a portion of them. The data contain approximately 110,000 clones, roughly 79% of them singletons. Sequences were obtained from peripheral blood. The receptors were sampled from a woman in her 70s with acute or convalescent COVID-19. Each CDR3 is given without its conserved first and last residue. D genes are given only for firm matches.

CDR3: ASSSRSFSGGTQY
J: TRBJ2-3
D: TRBD2
V: TRBV11-2

CDR3: ASSYISGRDTQY
J: TRBJ2-3
D: TRBD2
V: TRBV6-5

CDR3: ASSSDRVSTDTQY
J: TRBJ2-3
D: TRBD1
V: TRBV2

CDR3: ASSRISSYEKLF
J: TRBJ1-4
D: -
V: TRBV27

CDR3: ASSLSGENTEAF
J: TRBJ1-1
D: -
V: TRBV19

CDR3: ASSLATGASGNTIY
J: TRBJ1-3
D: -
V: TRBV7-2

CDR3: ASSQGQGNEAF
J: TRBJ1-1
D: TRBD1
V: TRBV18

CDR3: ASRETGTGGGEQY
J: TRBJ2-7
D: TRBD1
V: TRBV6-6

CDR3: ATSDRGNEQF
J: TRBJ2-1
D: -
V: TRBV24-1

CDR3: ASSYSGTGQETQY
J: TRBJ2-5
D: TRBD1
V: TRBV6-5

CDR3: ASRLAGGETQY
J: TRBJ2-5
D: TRBD2
V: TRBV7-8

CDR3: ASRGGQGVHEQF
J: TRBJ2-1
D: TRBD1
V: TRBV6-6

CDR3: ASSDFQSNEQF
J: TRBJ2-1
D: -
V: TRBV10-1

CDR3: ASSFRSDRSTEAF
J: TRBJ1-1
D: TRBD1
V: TRBV6-2/TRBV6-3

CDR3: ASSLGRQGAFTGNTIY
J: TRBJ1-3
D: TRBD1
V: TRBV11-2

CDR3: ASSPQTGGSYGYT
J: TRBJ1-2
D: TRBD1
V: TRBV18

CDR3: ASSMDRVVVGTDTQY
J: TRBJ2-3
D: TRBD1
V: TRBV7-6

CDR3: ASSEGLLLSSYNSPLH
J: TRBJ1-6
D: -
V: TRBV6-1

CDR3: ASSLDRVNTIY
J: TRBJ1-3
D: -
V: TRBV5-4

CDR3: ATAGGIDGNTIY
J: TRBJ1-3
D: TRBD1
V: TRBV10-3

CDR3: ATGGMNNQPQH
J: TRBJ1-5
D: -
V: TRBV6-6

CDR3: ASSSPGQGTYEQY
J: TRBJ2-7
D: TRBD1
V: TRBV7-9

CDR3: ASSYSNGAGADEQF
J: TRBJ2-1
D: TRBD2
V: TRBV6-2/TRBV6-3

CDR3: ASSTGQGGEQF
J: TRBJ2-1
D: TRBD1
V: TRBV19

CDR3: ASSLGGLRGGETQY
J: TRBJ2-5
D: TRBD2
V: TRBV5-1

CDR3: ASSLSGTQETQY
J: TRBJ2-5
D: -
V: TRBV5-1

CDR3: ASSLYRMNTGELF
J: TRBJ2-2
D: -
V: TRBV6-2/TRBV6-3

CDR3: ASSDSSRNYGYT
J: TRBJ1-2
D: -
V: TRBV6-4

CDR3: ASSGQGGAEAF
J: TRBJ1-1
D: TRBD1
V: TRBV19

CDR3: ASSHGTGYEKLF
J: TRBJ1-4
D: TRBD1
V: TRBV28

CDR3: ASSEALRGGSQPQH
J: TRBJ1-5
D: -
V: TRBV6-1

CDR3: AIVGSGGARTEAF
J: TRBJ1-1
D: -
V: TRBV10-3

CDR3: ASRETGRTNNYGYT
J: TRBJ1-2
D: -
V: TRBV28

CDR3: ASSRASSYNEQF
J: TRBJ2-1
D: -
V: TRBV18

CDR3: ASSYWTGLRSGELF
J: TRBJ2-2
D: TRBD1
V: TRBV6-2/TRBV6-3

CDR3: ASSPNLADPHNEQF
J: TRBJ2-1
D: -
V: TRBV9

CDR3: ASSRQRGYNQPQH
J: TRBJ1-5
D: -
V: TRBV4-2

CDR3: ASSSVNFRTEETQY
J: TRBJ2-5
D: -
V: TRBV7-9

CDR3: ASNTGTGANYGYT
J: TRBJ1-2
D: TRBD1
V: TRBV19

CDR3: AWSARTGQPQH
J: TRBJ1-5
D: -
V: TRBV30

CDR3: ASSGQGYGYT
J: TRBJ1-2
D: TRBD1
V: TRBV6-6

CDR3: ASSLAPTDTQY
J: TRBJ2-3
D: -
V: TRBV11-2

CDR3: ASSSLQNTEAF
J: TRBJ1-1
D: -
V: TRBV7-9

CDR3: ASSPEGNTIY
J: TRBJ1-3
D: -
V: TRBV18

CDR3: ASRTSRADTQY
J: TRBJ2-3
D: -
V: TRBV12-3/TRBV12-4

CDR3: ASSQTAWDTEAF
J: TRBJ1-1
D: -
V: TRBV9

CDR3: ASSLGAEPMY
J: TRBJ2-7
D: -
V: TRBV18

CDR3: ASSLAIGGGQETQY
J: TRBJ2-5
D: -
V: TRBV7-2

CDR3: ASSFGRGTKETQY
J: TRBJ2-5
D: TRBD2
V: TRBV6-2/TRBV6-3

CDR3: ASSPAGRYGYT
J: TRBJ1-2
D: -
V: TRBV11-2